Following are 28 T cell receptor beta chains from one sample sequenced in a study of Ad26.COV2.S vaccination and SARS-CoV-2 variants. Stated treatment: some 20 received Ad26.COV2.S at low or high dose, single or two shots; about 5 received placebo; per-sample allocation not given. The investigators took samples on day 63 after the first vaccine or placebo injection. The protocol was immunoSEQ multiplex PCR, while the TCRdb copy is restricted to in-frame clones and leaves out a portion. The repertoire holds 350,000 to 400,000 clones, with 89% as singletons. The source material was peripheral blood, sampled in a trial of Ad26.COV2.S vaccine versus placebo. These receptors were collected from a person between 18 and 59 years old who received the Ad26.COV2.S COVID-19 vaccine or a placebo.

The chain recombines TRBV27 with TRBJ2-1; 13 positions match TRBD2. Per germline, CDR1 MNHEY and CDR2 SMNVEV (reference sequence). CDR3 length equals 16 residues. The ends lost 3 bases at V and 7 bases at J; junction bases unmatched: 6. DNA for the CDR3: TGTGCCAGCAGTTTTGGGGGACTAGCGGGAAGGAATGAGCAGTTCTTC. Amino acids: CASSFGGLAGRNEQFF.

The chain carries TRBV5-4 and TRBJ2-7; D remains ambiguous. The germline V gene has CDR1 SGHNT and CDR2 YYREEE (reference sequence). V lost 4 bases, J lost 3 bases, and 17 bases lay in between. The CDR3 sequence is 15 residues long. This CDR3 is CASSPSMLGNYEQYF. The CDR3 nucleotides are TGTGCCAGCAGCCCTTCGATGTTAGGGAACTACGAGCAGTACTTC.

The chain employs TRBV4-2 and TRBJ2-7; D perhaps matches TRBD2 (6 bases). Germline-derived CDR1 and CDR2 are LGHNA and YNFKEQ. The CDR3 covers 14 residues. The V end was cut by 0 bases, the J end by 2 bases, with 8 bases between. This chain's CDR3 is CASSQEGGPYEQYF. CDR3 in DNA: TGTGCCAGCAGCCAAGAAGGAGGGCCCTACGAGCAGTACTTC.

The V gene is TRBV6-6, the J gene TRBJ2-5; TRBD2 aligns across 12 bases. J was trimmed by 4 bases and V by 5 bases; bases with no gene match: 11. The CDR3 runs 17 residues. Germline assignment: CDR1 MNHNY and CDR2 SVGAGI (reference sequence). In DNA, the CDR3 is TGTGCCAGCAGTCGGAGACCTCCGGGACTAGCGGGAGAGACCCAGTACTTC. The encoded protein is CASSRRPPGLAGETQYF.

The genes are TRBV2 and TRBJ2-7; 7 bases are shared with TRBD2. The CDR3 is made up of 14 amino acids. V lost 7 bases and J lost 2; bases outside the gene matches: 8. In germline, CDR1 is SNHLY, CDR2 FYNNEI. The CDR3 DNA sequence: TGTGCCAGCAAACCTCCGGGACTACCCTACGAGCAGTACTTC. Its translation: CASKPPGLPYEQYF.

This clone has a single count. The V gene is TRBV6-5, the J gene TRBJ2-3; the D call may be TRBD1 or TRBD2 (6 bases each). This CDR3 region has 15 residues. Trimming removed 6 bases at V and 2 bases at J, with 15 bases between. In germline, CDR1 is MNHEY, CDR2 SVGAGI. Here the CDR3 DNA reads TGTGCCAGCAGACCAACGGGGGCCTCCACAGATACGCAGTATTTT. Translated: CASRPTGASTDTQYF.

V gene TRBV2 combines with J gene TRBJ2-7; TRBD2 agrees at 7 bases. V shed 6 bases and J 1 base; nucleotides not matched to a gene: 3. This CDR3 spans 13 amino acids. Germline V gene sequence: CDR1 SNHLY, CDR2 FYNNEI. This CDR3 reads CASSRDYSYEQYF. For the CDR3, the DNA is TGTGCCAGCAGCCGGGACTATTCCTACGAGCAGTACTTC.

CDR3 DNA sequence: TGCGCCAGCAGCTTGATGATTAGCGGGAGCTCCTACGAGCAGTACTTC. It specifies CASSLMISGSSYEQYF. The rearrangement links TRBV5-1 to TRBJ2-7; 9 bases match TRBD2. The germline gives CDR1 SGHRS, CDR2 YFSETQ. The CDR3 extends over 16 amino acids. Trimming at V came to 1 base and at J to 0 bases, leaving 5 bases not matched to a gene.

The CDR3 is CASSQDRTGGVNVNTEAFF. As DNA, the CDR3 is TGTGCCAGCAGCCAAGACCGGACAGGGGGCGTAAACGTGAACACTGAAGCTTTCTTT. V gene TRBV4-2 combines with J gene TRBJ1-1; 11 positions agree with TRBD1. V shed 0 bases and J 0 bases; nucleotides not matched to a gene: 9. Per the germline V gene, CDR1 is LGHNA and CDR2 is YNFKEQ. This CDR3 region has 19 residues.

This clone was counted between two and nine times. The V gene is TRBV6-5, the J gene TRBJ1-5; no clear D. CDR3 length: 14 residues. Germline CDR1 MNHEY, CDR2 SVGAGI. V was cut by 4 bases and J by 2 bases, with 9 bases left in between. The CDR3 spells CASSSVRGNQPQHF. CDR3 coding DNA: TGTGCCAGCAGTTCTGTAAGGGGCAATCAGCCCCAGCATTTT.

The chain combines TRBV20-1 with TRBJ2-2; unclear D gene. Germline V CDR1 and CDR2: DFQATT, SNEGSKA (reference sequence). The CDR3 covers 11 residues. V was shortened by 3 bases and J by 6 bases, with 5 bases between the two germline ends. In DNA form, the CDR3 reads TGCAGTGCTAGTGGTCCCGGGGAGCTGTTTTTT. Encoded protein: CSASGPGELFF.

The rearrangement links TRBV10-3 to TRBJ2-7, with 8 nucleotides matching TRBD2. Unmatched junction bases numbered 12, after V lost 7 bases and J lost 7 bases. Germline loops: CDR1 ENHRY, CDR2 SYGVKD. The length of the CDR3 is 14 residues. For the CDR3, the DNA is TGTGCCATCACCCTTAGCGGGGCCCAAGGGGAGCAGTACTTC. Encoded protein: CAITLSGAQGEQYF.

V gene TRBV25-1 combines with J gene TRBJ2-3, with 7 nucleotides matching TRBD2. The CDR3 contains 16 residues. Per the germline V gene, CDR1 is MGHDK and CDR2 is SYGVNS. V was clipped by 3 bases and J by 1 base; unmatched bases: 7. The CDR3 here is CASSEAVGGGTDTQYF. The DNA of the CDR3 is TGTGCCAGCAGTGAGGCGGTTGGGGGGGGCACAGATACGCAGTATTTT.

This clone was observed a single time. J is TRBJ2-5 and V is TRBV23-1, with D unresolved. TRBV23-1 has ORF status, its function being uncertain. Trimming took 4 bases from V and 3 from J, leaving 12 bases between them. This CDR3 is built from 14 residues. For the CDR3, the DNA is TGCGCCAGCAGTCCTCCAGCTACCAAAGAGACCCAGTACTTC. This sequence encodes CASSPPATKETQYF.

The chain couples TRBV10-3 to TRBJ2-1, with 7 positions matching TRBD2. CDR1 ENHRY and CDR2 SYGVKD come from the germline V gene. V was pared by 5 bases and J by 5 bases, with 6 bases of the junction left unmatched. The CDR3 contains 14 residues. CDR3 nucleotides: TGTGCCATCAGTAGGGGCGGGAGAGACAATGAGCAGTTCTTC. As protein: CAISRGGRDNEQFF.

The J gene is TRBJ1-4, the V gene TRBV5-1; 7 positions match TRBD1. Looked up from germline, CDR1 is SGHRS and CDR2 is YFSETQ. The J segment lost 7 bases and the V segment lost 3 bases, leaving 6 bases of the junction unmatched. This CDR3 has 14 residues. In nucleotides, the CDR3 is TGCGCCAGCAGCTCCTCAGGGGGAGGTGAAAAACTGTTTTTT. It yields the protein CASSSSGGGEKLFF. Supplemented by reference TRBV5-1 and TRBJ1-4, the full variable domain reads KAGVTQTPRYLIKTRGQQVTLSCSPISGHRSVSWYQQTPGQGLQFLFEYFSETQRNKGNFPGRFSGRQFSNSRSEMNVSTLELGDSALYLCASSSSGGGEKLFFGSGTQLSVL.

V and J are TRBV9 and TRBJ1-5; possible D gene TRBD1, 6 bases. CDR1 and CDR2 (germline): SGDLS, YYNGEE. The CDR3 has 14 amino acids. V gave up 3 bases and J gave up 0 bases, with 7 bases separating them. CDR3 region: CASSAQGSNQPQHF. CDR3 in DNA: TGTGCCAGCAGCGCACAGGGTAGCAATCAGCCCCAGCATTTT.

This clone appeared a single time. This chain joins TRBV6-6 and TRBJ1-5, with D unclear. Trimming shortened V by 4 bases and J by 7 bases, and 8 bases separated the two germline ends. The CDR3 has 12 amino acids. CDR1 MNHNY and CDR2 SVGAGI come from the germline V gene (reference sequence). CDR3 DNA sequence: TGTGCCAGCAGTTCCGGGGAACAGCCCCAGCATTTT. This sequence encodes CASSSGEQPQHF.

This clone was seen only once. The chain recombines TRBV24-1 with TRBJ2-5; 10 bases agree with TRBD2. The CDR3 length is 16 residues. The junction had 7 bases not matched to a gene; V was cut back by 2 bases and J by 5 bases. The germline V gene has CDR1 KGHDR and CDR2 SFDVKD. The CDR3 coding sequence is TGTGCCACCAGTGATTCCCCTAGCGGGAGTCTTGAGACCCAGTACTTC. As protein: CATSDSPSGSLETQYF.

The rearrangement links TRBV28 to TRBJ2-7, with D possibly being TRBD1 (5 bases). This CDR3 comprises 14 residues. Germline assignment: CDR1 MDHEN and CDR2 SYDVKM. Between the trimmed V and J ends, which lost 3 bases and 4 bases, there was a span of 13 bases. Here the CDR3 reads CASSFGRAGYEQYF. CDR3 bases: TGTGCCAGCAGTTTTGGCAGGGCTGGGTACGAGCAGTACTTC.

The genes are TRBV6-4 and TRBJ2-1, with 7 bases identical to TRBD2. Trimming took 4 bases from V and 0 from J; bases not matched to a gene: 3. Germline assignment: CDR1 MRHNA and CDR2 SNTAGT. The CDR3 consists of 15 residues. CDR3 region: CASSVGEGSYNEQFF. CDR3 sequence (DNA): TGTGCCAGCAGTGTCGGGGAGGGCTCCTACAATGAGCAGTTCTTC.

This chain uses TRBV4-1 with TRBJ2-7; the D is unclear. Germline V CDR1 and CDR2: MGHRA, YSYEKL. Between the trimmed V and J ends, which lost 2 bases and 1 base, there was a span of 9 bases. This CDR3 has 14 residues. The CDR3 nucleotides are TGCGCCAGCAGCCAATACACTGAATCCTACGAGCAGTACTTC. This gives the protein CASSQYTESYEQYF.

The CDR3 sequence is CASSTGLAGEKDEQYF. CDR3 DNA sequence: TGTGCCAGCAGCACTGGACTAGCGGGAGAGAAGGACGAGCAGTACTTC. The chain uses TRBV7-9 and TRBJ2-7, with TRBD2 matching 13 bases. The CDR3 runs to 16 residues. From germline, CDR1 is SEHNR and CDR2 FQNEAQ (reference sequence). After removal of 5 bases from V and 5 bases from J, the junction contained 9 bases not matched to a gene.

The genes are TRBV7-2 and TRBJ2-7; D gene ambiguous. V lost 1 base to trimming and J lost 6 bases, with 10 bases between them. CDR1 SGHTA and CDR2 FQGNSA come from the germline V gene. The CDR3 is 13 amino acids. The CDR3 DNA reads as TGTGCCAGCAGCTTAGGTCGTTCCCGCGAGCAGTACTTC. This translates into CASSLGRSREQYF.

This clone was detected once. The V and J genes are TRBV7-9 and TRBJ2-7; the D gene is possibly TRBD2 (5 bases). The germline V and J ends were trimmed by 2 bases and 5 bases, with 7 bases remaining between them. The CDR3 loop spans 12 amino acids. Per germline, CDR1 SEHNR and CDR2 FQNEAQ (reference sequence). The CDR3 spells CASSLTGNEQYF. The CDR3 DNA reads as TGTGCCAGCAGCTTAACCGGGAACGAGCAGTACTTC.

The sample holds many counts of this clone. The chain is built from TRBV6-8 and TRBJ2-7; D unclear. V gave up 2 bases and J gave up 2 bases, with 1 base separating them. The CDR3 is 11 amino acids. Germline CDR1 reads MNHGY; CDR2 reads SAAAGT. For the CDR3, the DNA is TGTGCCAGCAGTTACACCTACGAGCAGTACTTC. Its translation is CASSYTYEQYF.

The V and J genes are TRBV5-5 and TRBJ1-1; D might be TRBD1 (5 bases). Germline-derived CDR1 and CDR2 are SGHKS and YYEKEE (reference sequence). Trimming took 0 bases from V and 5 from J, leaving 11 bases between them. The CDR3 consists of 14 residues. The CDR3: CASSLGRGWTEAFF. DNA for the CDR3: TGTGCCAGCAGCTTGGGGAGGGGTTGGACTGAAGCTTTCTTT.

This chain links TRBV28 with TRBJ1-5; unclear D gene. CDR1 MDHEN and CDR2 SYDVKM come from the germline V gene. Trimming left V 2 bases short and J 4 bases short, with 12 bases between. This CDR3 contains 15 residues. In nucleotides, the CDR3 is TGTGCCAGCAGTTTACCGAGCGCGCCTAATCAGCCCCAGCATTTT. Encoded protein: CASSLPSAPNQPQHF.